This T cell receptor beta chain emerged from a study of OX40 agonist ivuxolimab in advanced cancers. About the research overall: Partial responses were recorded for three patients, including one with hepatocellular carcinoma and two with cutaneous melanoma. Study outcomes and limitations: Low levels of normalized T-cell clonal expansion also appeared in some nonresponders.

The repertoire was sequenced with immunoSEQ multiplex PCR; TCRdb's copy has only in-frame clones and lacks some. This sample has 60,000 to 75,000 clones, with 85% found just once. Germline V gene data show CDR1 as SGHTS and CDR2 as YDEGEE. The V gene end was trimmed by 4 bases and the J gene end by 0 bases; junction bases not matched to a gene: 4. This CDR3 spans 15 amino acids. This clone ranks as medium-sized. What it binds is unknown. The same CDR3 can be traced to other DNA sequences in this sample. Sequenced material: CD4+ or CD8+ T cells sorted from blood, taken in a trial of the OX40 agonist ivuxolimab. The source is an adult with an advanced solid tumor such as melanoma, head and neck, liver or kidney cancer. The chain couples TRBV5-8 to TRBJ1-5; 7 bases fit TRBD1. The chain's CDR3 is CASSVQGYSNQPQHF. CDR3 nucleotides: TGTGCCAGCAGCGTACAGGGGTATAGCAATCAGCCCCAGCATTTT.